This T cell receptor (beta chain) was found in a study of blood T cell repertoires in COVID-19. In germline, CDR1 is MDHEN, CDR2 SYDVKM. The J segment lost 1 base and the V segment lost 6 bases, leaving 3 bases of the junction unmatched. The CDR3 is 15 residues long. TCRdb's table, derived via immunoSEQ multiplex PCR, lists solely in-frame clones and lacks some. This table has 100,000 to 150,000 clones, over 65% appearing once. The TCR sequence derives from a human donor with acute or convalescent COVID-19. The donor label of this sample is uncertain. Specimen: peripheral blood. The chain recombines TRBV28 with TRBJ1-6, with 7 bases identical to TRBD1. The chain's CDR3 is CASRRDSSYNSPLHF. Written as DNA, the CDR3 is TGTGCCAGCAGGCGGGACAGTTCCTATAATTCACCCCTCCACTTT.